These 22 T cell receptor beta chains share one sample of origin, sequenced in a study of metastatic and nonmetastatic thyroid tumors. Through MiXCR, TCRdb re-clonotyped the PCR reads. This repertoire shows tens of thousands of clones, just over 35% found once; its top ten account for 25% to 35%. No patient received treatment before thyroid surgery. Sequencing input: tumor tissue. These receptors were collected from a female donor with papillary thyroid cancer or a benign thyroid nodule (not recorded which). Some clones in this sample may be carry-over from other donors' samples.

The chain recombines TRBV28 with TRBJ2-7; 10 nucleotides align to TRBD1. Germline lookup yields CDR1 MDHEN and CDR2 SYDVKM. The ends lost 7 bases at V and 4 bases at J; junction bases unmatched: 7. The CDR3 is 14 amino acids. For the CDR3, the DNA is TGTGCCAGCACCAAATTGGGACAGGGGTACGAGCAGTACTTC. Translated: CASTKLGQGYEQYF.

The gene calls are TRBV28 and TRBJ1-2; TRBD1 aligns across 7 bases. The J segment lost 4 bases and the V segment lost 3 bases, leaving 8 bases of the junction unmatched. The CDR3 sequence is 15 residues long. Germline assignment: CDR1 MDHEN and CDR2 SYDVKM. The CDR3 region has the DNA TGTGCCAGCAGTTTCCTCCCCGGGACAGCCTATGGCTACACCTTC. Translated, it gives CASSFLPGTAYGYTF.

This chain joins TRBV7-2 and TRBJ1-2, with TRBD1 as a possible D gene (5 bases). Germline V gene lookup returns CDR1 SGHTA and CDR2 FQGNSA. With 5 bases removed from V and 7 bases from J, the gap between germline ends came to 14 bases. The CDR3 loop spans 13 amino acids. The CDR3 DNA follows: TGTGCCAGCAGCCCGACAGCTCTGCCTGGCTACACCTTC. It translates to CASSPTALPGYTF. Full variable domain (missing parts from reference TRBV7-2 and TRBJ1-2): GAGVSQSPSNKVTEKGKDVELRCDPISGHTALYWYRQSLGQGLEFLIYFQGNSAPDKSGLPSDRFSAERTGGSVSTLTIQRTQQEDSAVYLCASSPTALPGYTFGSGTRLTVV.

V and J are TRBV6-1 and TRBJ2-2; D call uncertain. With 6 bases removed from V and 15 bases from J, the gap between germline ends came to 14 bases. The CDR3 contains 11 residues. CDR1 and CDR2 (germline): MNHNS, SASEGT. CDR3 sequence reads: CASSPPPGMFF. CDR3 sequence (DNA): TGTGCCAGCAGCCCCCCTCCTGGCATGTTTTTT.

This clone was observed a few times. The chain couples TRBV27 to TRBJ2-1; 7 bases are a match to TRBD2. CDR1 and CDR2 (germline): MNHEY, SMNVEV (reference sequence). There are 15 residues in the CDR3. V lost 3 bases, J lost 2 bases, and 4 bases stayed unmatched. CDR3 DNA sequence: TGTGCCAGCAGTTTTAGAAGCGGGACCTACAATGAGCAGTTCTTC. Its translation is CASSFRSGTYNEQFF.

This chain joins TRBV10-3 and TRBJ1-6, with D uncertain. V was shortened by 3 bases and J by 6 bases, with 0 bases between the two germline ends. This CDR3 has 11 residues. Per the germline V gene, CDR1 is ENHRY and CDR2 is SYGVKD. The CDR3, as DNA: TGTGCCATCAGTGATAATTCACCCCTCCACTTT. This sequence encodes CAISDNSPLHF.

The chain employs TRBV5-1 and TRBJ2-7, with D possibly matching TRBD2 (5 bases). Germline lookup yields CDR1 SGHRS and CDR2 YFSETQ. This CDR3 comprises 14 residues. V was clipped by 4 bases and J by 3 bases, with 14 bases between them. The DNA of the CDR3 is TGCGCCAGCAGCGTTGTAGGGAGTAACTACGAGCAGTACTTC. It codes for CASSVVGSNYEQYF.

This clone occurred a few times. The chain couples TRBV6-1 to TRBJ2-1; 8 bases are shared with TRBD2. J gave up 5 bases and V 7 bases, and 10 bases lay outside the gene matches. From germline, CDR1 is MNHNS and CDR2 SASEGT. The CDR3 is made up of 15 amino acids. DNA for the CDR3: TGTGCCAGCACATATACTAGCGGAGGCCACAATGAGCAGTTCTTC. It is translated as CASTYTSGGHNEQFF.

The V gene is TRBV3-1, the J gene TRBJ2-6; possible D gene TRBD1, 6 bases. The CDR3 is 17 residues long. The V gene's germline CDR1 is LGHDT and CDR2 YNNKEL (reference sequence). V was pared by 3 bases and J by 2 bases, with 14 bases between. CDR3 region: CASSQGIQGAGANVLTF. The CDR3 nucleotides are TGTGCCAGCAGCCAGGGTATACAGGGAGCTGGGGCCAACGTCCTGACTTTC. The full variable domain, rest sourced from reference TRBV3-1 and TRBJ2-6, is DTAVSQTPKYLVTQMGNDKSIKCEQNLGHDTMYWYKQDSKKFLKIMFSYNNKELIINETVPNRFSPKSPDKAHLNLHINSLELGDSAVYFCASSQGIQGAGANVLTFGAGSRLTVL.

V usage is TRBV10-1 and J usage is TRBJ2-5; 11 bases fit TRBD2. CDR3 size: 16 residues. The V segment lost 4 bases and the J segment 1 base; nucleotides outside the gene matches: 5. CDR1 is WNHNN, CDR2 SYGVQD, per germline (reference sequence). In DNA, the CDR3 is TGCGCCAGCAGTGGCGGTAGCGGGGGGGCCCAAGAGACCCAGTACTTC. Its translation is CASSGGSGGAQETQYF.

The chain uses TRBV30 and TRBJ2-7, with 9 bases matching TRBD1. Per the germline V gene, CDR1 is GTSNPN and CDR2 is SVGIG (reference sequence). This CDR3 is built from 13 residues. J lost 2 bases, V lost 7 bases, and 6 bases had no gene match. The CDR3 spells CASAGQGTYEQYF. The CDR3 DNA reads TGTGCCTCTGCGGGACAGGGTACCTACGAGCAGTACTTC.

The chain is built from TRBV5-1 and TRBJ2-7; 13 nucleotides line up with TRBD2. This CDR3 is built from 16 residues. Germline CDR1 SGHRS, CDR2 YFSETQ. J gave up 6 bases and V 4 bases, and 10 bases lay outside the gene matches. This CDR3 reads CASSGGLAGRTGEQYF. CDR3 DNA: TGCGCCAGCAGCGGGGGACTAGCGGGGAGGACGGGCGAGCAGTACTTC.

The rearrangement uses TRBV20-1 and TRBJ2-3; possibly TRBD2 for D (6 bases). The CDR3 loop spans 12 amino acids. CDR1 is DFQATT, CDR2 SNEGSKA, per germline (reference sequence). V was clipped by 3 bases and J by 6 bases, with 10 bases between them. For the CDR3, the DNA is TGCAGTGCTAGCGGGAGCCTTGATACGCAGTATTTT. This gives the protein CSASGSLDTQYF.

V gene TRBV12-3 or TRBV12-4 combines with J gene TRBJ2-2; the D gene is possibly TRBD1 (6 bases). The CDR3 has 18 amino acids. Trimming stripped 7 bases from V and 1 base from J, with 22 bases between. The DNA for the CDR3 is TGTGCCAGCACTACCAGCCTGAGGGGGATGCAGAACACCGGGGAGCTGTTTTTT. This sequence encodes CASTTSLRGMQNTGELFF.

CDR3 nucleotides: TGTGCCAGCAGGCCGGGACTAGCGGACTCCGGGGAGCTGTTTTTT. Protein: CASRPGLADSGELFF. V and J are TRBV7-9 and TRBJ2-2; TRBD2 aligns across 11 bases. J was trimmed by 6 bases and V by 6 bases; bases with no gene match: 6. In germline, CDR1 is SEHNR, CDR2 FQNEAQ (reference sequence). CDR3 length: 15 residues.

The chain recombines TRBV7-8 with TRBJ1-3, with a tentative D call TRBD1 (6 bases). The V end lost 5 bases, the J end lost 0 bases, and 14 bases lay between the germline ends. Per the germline V gene, CDR1 is SGHVS and CDR2 is FQNEAQ. CDR3 length: 16 residues. The CDR3, as DNA: TGTGCCAGCAGCCCCTCTGGACAGATCTCTGGAAACACCATATATTTT. It translates to CASSPSGQISGNTIYF.

The chain employs TRBV28 and TRBJ1-6, with 7 nucleotides matching TRBD1. The V gene end was trimmed by 3 bases and the J gene end by 7 bases; junction bases not matched to a gene: 3. The germline CDR1 and CDR2 sequences are MDHEN and SYDVKM. The CDR3 consists of 14 residues. Here the CDR3 DNA reads TGTGCCAGCAGTTTCGGGACAGTAAATTCACCCCTCCACTTT. Its translation is CASSFGTVNSPLHF. The entire variable domain, with the rest obtained from reference TRBV28 and TRBJ1-6, is as follows: DVKVTQSSRYLVKRTGEKVFLECVQDMDHENMFWYRQDPGLGLRLIYFSYDVKMKEKGDIPEGYSVSREKKERFSLILESASTNQTSMYLCASSFGTVNSPLHFGNGTRLTVT.

This clone was counted ten times or more. The chain carries TRBV5-1 and TRBJ2-1; 10 positions match TRBD2. In germline, CDR1 is SGHRS, CDR2 YFSETQ. The CDR3 runs 16 residues. V gave up 3 bases and J gave up 8 bases; unmatched junction bases: 11. In nucleotides, the CDR3 is TGCGCCAGCAGCTGGGGGCCAGCGGGAGGGAGAGATGAGCAGTTCTTC. This sequence encodes CASSWGPAGGRDEQFF.

The sample holds a few counts of this clone. The genes are TRBV11-2 and TRBJ2-2, with D hard to call. Trimming removed 2 bases from V and 6 bases from J, with 22 bases in between. CDR3 length: 18 amino acids. Germline lookup yields CDR1 SGHAT and CDR2 FQNNGV. CDR3 DNA sequence: TGTGCCAGCAGCTTAAGGGTAAACAGACTTACATCCTCCGGGGAGCTGTTTTTT. Protein product: CASSLRVNRLTSSGELFF.

This clone has more than one count but fewer than ten. This rearrangement joins TRBV6-1 to TRBJ1-2, with 11 bases aligning to TRBD1. The CDR3 consists of 14 residues. V shed 4 bases, J shed 4 bases, and the junction held 2 bases outside the gene matches. CDR1 is MNHNS and CDR2 is SASEGT in the germline V gene. The CDR3 bases are TGTGCCAGCAGTGGGACAGGGGGCGGCTATGGCTACACCTTC. Protein sequence: CASSGTGGGYGYTF.

This clone has a count of ten or more. The CDR3 bases are TGTGCCAGCAGTGAAGGGCAGTCTGGGGCCAACGTCCTGACTTTC. Translated: CASSEGQSGANVLTF. The genes are TRBV6-1 and TRBJ2-6; D unclear. This CDR3 contains 15 residues. Germline CDR1 reads MNHNS; CDR2 reads SASEGT. Trimming took 1 base from V and 1 from J, leaving 5 bases between them.

This clone has a single count. This rearrangement joins TRBV7-2 to TRBJ2-7; 9 bases are a match to TRBD2. Trimming took 0 bases from V and 2 from J; bases not matched to a gene: 8. The germline V gene has CDR1 SGHTA and CDR2 FQGNSA. CDR3 size: 17 residues. In nucleotides, the CDR3 is TGTGCCAGCAGCTTAGCGGAGGGAGCGGGGGGCACCTACGAGCAGTACTTC. Amino acids: CASSLAEGAGGTYEQYF.